The entry that follows covers one T cell receptor beta chain sequence. Its antigen is currently unknown. This specimen comes from a study of T cell responses to AZD1222 COVID-19 vaccine. Points from the study as a whole: Close to half of spike-specific TCRs reportedly recognize unmutated variant regions. Recipients of AZD1222 seropositive at baseline numbered only 6 or 7.

Germline CDR1 and CDR2: LGHNT and FRNRAP. The CDR3 sequence is 13 residues long. Trimming left V 6 bases short and J 7 bases short, with 10 bases between. Assay: immunoSEQ multiplex PCR; the TCRdb copy retains only in-frame clones and omits some. The sample has 70,000 to 90,000 clones, approximately 89% seen once; the top ten hold over 2%. The material was peripheral blood, obtained on day 0 of AZD1222 vaccination. This chain joins TRBV12-5 and TRBJ1-6; no reliable D call. The clonotype originates from an adult in good health. CDR3 in DNA: TGTGCTAGTGGGCTAAGCCTGAATTCACCCCTCCACTTT. Residues: CASGLSLNSPLHF.